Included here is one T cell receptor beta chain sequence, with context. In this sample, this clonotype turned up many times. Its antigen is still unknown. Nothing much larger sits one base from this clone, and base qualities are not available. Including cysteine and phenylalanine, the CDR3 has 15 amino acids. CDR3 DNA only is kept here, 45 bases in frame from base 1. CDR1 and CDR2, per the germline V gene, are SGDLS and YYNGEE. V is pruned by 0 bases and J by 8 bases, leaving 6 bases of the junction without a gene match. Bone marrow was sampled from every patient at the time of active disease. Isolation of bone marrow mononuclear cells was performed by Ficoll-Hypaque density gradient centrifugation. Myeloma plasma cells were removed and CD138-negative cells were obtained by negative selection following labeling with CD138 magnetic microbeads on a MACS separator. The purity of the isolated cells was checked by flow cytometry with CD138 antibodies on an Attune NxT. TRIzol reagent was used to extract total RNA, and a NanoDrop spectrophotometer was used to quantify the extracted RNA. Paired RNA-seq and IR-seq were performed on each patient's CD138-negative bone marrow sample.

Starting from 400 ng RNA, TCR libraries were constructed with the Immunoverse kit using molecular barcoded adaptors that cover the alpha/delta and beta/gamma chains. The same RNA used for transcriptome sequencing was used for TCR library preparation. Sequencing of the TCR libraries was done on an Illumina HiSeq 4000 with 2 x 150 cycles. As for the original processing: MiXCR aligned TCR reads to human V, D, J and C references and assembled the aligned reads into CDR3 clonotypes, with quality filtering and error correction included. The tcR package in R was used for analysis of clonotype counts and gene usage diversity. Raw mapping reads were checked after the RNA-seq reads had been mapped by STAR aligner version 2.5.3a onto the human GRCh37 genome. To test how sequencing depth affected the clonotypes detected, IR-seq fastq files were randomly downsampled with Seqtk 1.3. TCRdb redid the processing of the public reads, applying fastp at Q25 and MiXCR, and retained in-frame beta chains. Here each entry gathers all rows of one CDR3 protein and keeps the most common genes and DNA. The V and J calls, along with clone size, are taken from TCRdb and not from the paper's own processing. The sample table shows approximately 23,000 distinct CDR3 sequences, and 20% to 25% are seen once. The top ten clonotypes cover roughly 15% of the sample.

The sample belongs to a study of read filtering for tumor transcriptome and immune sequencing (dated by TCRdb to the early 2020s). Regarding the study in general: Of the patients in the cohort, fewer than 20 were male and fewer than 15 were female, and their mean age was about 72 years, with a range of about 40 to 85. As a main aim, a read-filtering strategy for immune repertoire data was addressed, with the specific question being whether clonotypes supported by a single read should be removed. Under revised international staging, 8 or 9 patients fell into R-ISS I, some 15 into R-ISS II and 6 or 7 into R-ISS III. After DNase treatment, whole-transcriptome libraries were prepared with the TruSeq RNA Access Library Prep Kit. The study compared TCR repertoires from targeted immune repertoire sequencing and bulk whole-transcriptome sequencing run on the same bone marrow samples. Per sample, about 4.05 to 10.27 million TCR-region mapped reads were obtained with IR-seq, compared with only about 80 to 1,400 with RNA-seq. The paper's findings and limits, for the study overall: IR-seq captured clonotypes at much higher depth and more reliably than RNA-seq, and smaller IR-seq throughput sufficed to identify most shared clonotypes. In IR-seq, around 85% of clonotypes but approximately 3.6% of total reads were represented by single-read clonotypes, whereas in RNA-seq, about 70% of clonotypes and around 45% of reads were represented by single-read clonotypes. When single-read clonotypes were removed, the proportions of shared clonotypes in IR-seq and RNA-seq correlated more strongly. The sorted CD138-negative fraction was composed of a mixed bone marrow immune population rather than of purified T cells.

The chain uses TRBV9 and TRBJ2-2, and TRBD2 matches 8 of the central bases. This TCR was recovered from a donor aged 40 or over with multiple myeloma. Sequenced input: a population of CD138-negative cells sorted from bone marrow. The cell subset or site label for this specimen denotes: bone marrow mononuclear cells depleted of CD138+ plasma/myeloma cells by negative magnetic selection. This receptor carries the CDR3 CASSVVAGTAGELFF. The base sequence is TGTGCCAGCAGCGTAGTAGCGGGAACTGCTGGGGAGCTGTTTTTT.